The present T cell receptor beta chain was sequenced within a study of T-cell reconstitution after alpha-beta-depleted transplantation in children. Unique molecular identifiers were used in preparing the TCRbeta library. TCRdb itself ran the PCR reads through MiXCR, one entry per CDR3 protein. The sample holds some 200,000 distinct CDR3 sequences, 8.4% seen once. This clonotype was detected many times. J was trimmed by 7 bases and V by 0 bases; bases with no gene match: 6. The CDR3 loop spans 17 amino acids. Germline CDR1 LGHNA, CDR2 YNFKEQ. This TCR was sampled from a male patient aged 2-9 years who had a stem cell transplant for acute myeloid leukemia, so the T cells may come from the graft donor. Sequenced here: PBMCs, mostly from graft donor cells, sampled 360 days after TCRalphabeta/CD19-depleted stem cell transplant. This chain joins TRBV4-2 and TRBJ2-1; 13 bases map to TRBD2. CDR3 sequence: CASSQDFAGLAGNEQFF. CDR3 DNA sequence: TGTGCCAGCAGCCAAGACTTTGCGGGACTAGCGGGAAATGAGCAGTTCTTC.